This is a list of T cell receptor beta chains from one sample in a study of CD8+ T cells in alopecia areata. Method: immunoSEQ multiplex PCR; TCRdb's copy keeps in-frame clones and lacks some. The sample consists of 150,000 to 200,000 clones, 63% of them appearing once. Sequencing was performed on CD4+ T cells sorted from blood, taken at week 0. These receptors originate from a human donor with alopecia areata. CDR3s include the opening cysteine and the closing phenylalanine or tryptophan. The D gene is left open where the match is weak. Not every row has a clone size; where given, it reads once, few, many or a size class.

V gene	clone size	D gene	J gene	CDR3 DNA	CDR3 protein
TRBV5-1	-	-	TRBJ1-2	TGCGCCAGCAGCCAGGACACGCTCTATGGCTACACCTTC	CASSQDTLYGYTF
TRBV4-3	-	-	TRBJ2-1	TGCGCCAGCAGCCAAGAGAGGTTATCCTACAATGAGCAGTTCTTC	CASSQERLSYNEQFF
TRBV14	once	TRBD2	TRBJ2-3	TGTGCCAGCAGCCCGAGCGGGGGTAGCAATCCAGAAAGAGATACGCAGTATTTT	CASSPSGGSNPERDTQYF
TRBV5-6	-	TRBD1	TRBJ2-7	TGTGCCAGCAGCCCCCGGGACAGGAGCTCCTACGAGCAGTACTTC	CASSPRDRSSYEQYF
TRBV29-1	-	-	TRBJ2-3	TGCAGCGCCAGAACAGGGACTTCTACAGATACGCAGTATTTT	CSARTGTSTDTQYF
TRBV5-1	few	-	TRBJ2-7	TGCGCCAGCAGCCCGGACGCGGGCGAGCAGTACTTC	CASSPDAGEQYF
TRBV29-1	-	-	TRBJ2-7	TGCAGCGCGGCACTAGGGGGAAGCTCCTACGAGCAGTACTTC	CSAALGGSSYEQYF
TRBV18	few	-	TRBJ2-3	TGTGCCAGCTCACCTCGTAAGGGCACAGATACGCAGTATTTT	CASSPRKGTDTQYF
TRBV29-1	-	-	TRBJ2-7	TGCAGCGCTCTAAGGGGACAAGACGAGCAGTACTTC	CSALRGQDEQYF
TRBV29-1	-	-	TRBJ1-2	TGCAGCGTTGAAGATTACAGGGCAAACTATGGCTACACCTTC	CSVEDYRANYGYTF
TRBV7-9	many	TRBD1	TRBJ1-1	TGTGCCAGCAGCTCTCGGACAGGGTCATTCGCTGAAGCTTTCTTT	CASSSRTGSFAEAFF
TRBV29-1	-	-	TRBJ2-1	TGCAGCGTTGGGGCCCAGGGGAAATGGCAGTTCTTC	CSVGAQGKWQFF
TRBV29-1	few	-	TRBJ1-2	TGCAGCGTCTGGACGGGGGTGAACTATGGCTACACCTTC	CSVWTGVNYGYTF
TRBV29-1	-	-	TRBJ1-1	TGCAGCGTTGAAAGGGCCACTGAAGCTTTCTTT	CSVERATEAFF
TRBV15	-	-	TRBJ2-3	TGTGCCACCAGCAGAGGGGGAGATACGCAGTATTTT	CATSRGGDTQYF
TRBV18	-	-	TRBJ2-7	TGTGCCAGCTCACCTCTCGCAGGGGAAGGATTCGAGCAGTACTTC	CASSPLAGEGFEQYF
TRBV27	-	-	TRBJ1-5	TGTGCCAGCAGTCGCGGCAGAGGGGGGAATCAGCCCCAGCATTTT	CASSRGRGGNQPQHF
TRBV7-2	-	-	TRBJ1-5	TGTGCCAGCAGCCCTCACAGGGATAGCAATCAGCCCCAGCATTTT	CASSPHRDSNQPQHF
TRBV6-6	once	-	TRBJ1-6	TGTGCCATCAAAAACAGGGCTGATAATTCACCCCTCCACTTT	CAIKNRADNSPLHF
TRBV9	-	-	TRBJ1-2	TGTGCCAGCAGCGGGGGGTCTCTACATGGCTACACCTTC	CASSGGSLHGYTF
TRBV4-3	few	-	TRBJ1-5	TGCGCCAGCAGCCAAGGACGAGATCAGCCCCAGCATTTT	CASSQGRDQPQHF
TRBV2	few	TRBD1	TRBJ1-5	TGTGCCAGCAGTGAATCGACAGGGGGCAATCAGCCCCAGCATTTT	CASSESTGGNQPQHF
TRBV30	-	-	TRBJ1-1	TGTGCCTGGACCCGACAGGAGGGCACTGAAGCTTTCTTT	CAWTRQEGTEAFF
TRBV30	-	TRBD2	TRBJ2-3	TGTGCCTGGAGTGGCCGTAGCGGGTGGTCAGATACGCAGTATTTT	CAWSGRSGWSDTQYF
TRBV14	once	TRBD1	TRBJ2-2	TGTGCCAGCAGCCAAGAGCGGGACAGGGGGCATTTCGGGGAGCTGTTTTTT	CASSQERDRGHFGELFF
TRBV18	few	-	TRBJ2-1	TGTGCCAGCTCACCACCGGGCCCTAGAGTCAATGAGCAGTTCTTC	CASSPPGPRVNEQFF
TRBV7-2	few	-	TRBJ1-1	TGTGCCAGCAGCCAAGACCTAAACCCGGACACTGAAGCTTTCTTT	CASSQDLNPDTEAFF
TRBV6-5	few	-	TRBJ2-5	TGTGCCAGCAGTTGGGGAGAGTCACTGACCGAGACCCAGTACTTC	CASSWGESLTETQYF
TRBV30	-	-	TRBJ1-5	TGTGCCGCCCAGGCGGCGGGGAGCAATCAGCCCCAGCATTTT	CAAQAAGSNQPQHF
TRBV29-1	-	-	TRBJ1-1	TGCAGCGCGAGCCCTGAAGCTTTCTTT	CSASPEAFF
TRBV19	-	TRBD1	TRBJ1-2	TGTGCGACAGGGCACTTTGATTATGGCTACACCTTC	CATGHFDYGYTF
TRBV7-7	-	TRBD2	TRBJ2-1	TGTGCCAGCAGCCCTAGCGGGGGGGCCGTCTATGAGCAGTTCTTC	CASSPSGGAVYEQFF
TRBV6-6	few	-	TRBJ1-2	TGTGCCAGCAAACCGGGCCTTTATGGCTACACCTTC	CASKPGLYGYTF
TRBV7-7	-	TRBD2	TRBJ2-2	TGTGCCAGCAGCCCTTACGGGGGGGTTAACACCGGGGAGCTGTTTTTT	CASSPYGGVNTGELFF
TRBV29-1	once	-	TRBJ1-5	TGCAGCGTTGTCCATGACAATCAGCCCCAGCATTTT	CSVVHDNQPQHF
TRBV27	-	-	TRBJ1-6	TGTGCCAGCAAAAATTCGGTCGTGCAGGATTCACCCCTCCACTTT	CASKNSVVQDSPLHF
TRBV4-3	-	TRBD1	TRBJ1-2	TGCGCCAGCAGCCCTGGGACAGTTACTAACTATGGCTACACCTTC	CASSPGTVTNYGYTF
TRBV7-2	few	-	TRBJ2-2	TGTGCCAGCAGCTATATCTTTGGGGCGGAGAACACCGGGGAGCTGTTTTTT	CASSYIFGAENTGELFF
TRBV29-1	-	TRBD1	TRBJ1-2	TGCAGCGTTGAAGGATCGGGCGGGACAGGGTATGGCTACACCTTC	CSVEGSGGTGYGYTF
TRBV9	-	TRBD2	TRBJ2-1	TGTGCCAGCGCCACTTTAGCGGGGCTCTACAATGAGCAGTTCTTC	CASATLAGLYNEQFF
TRBV9	-	TRBD1	TRBJ2-6	TGTGCCAGCAGTAGGGTAGGACAGGGAAGCTCTGGGGCCAACGTCCTGACTTTC	CASSRVGQGSSGANVLTF
TRBV11-2	-	TRBD1	TRBJ2-1	TGTGCCAGCAGCACAGAGCCGGGACAGGGAAGGAATGAGCAGTTCTTC	CASSTEPGQGRNEQFF
TRBV18	few	-	TRBJ1-1	TGTGCCAGCTCACCAGGAGCTGCGAACACTGAAGCTTTCTTT	CASSPGAANTEAFF